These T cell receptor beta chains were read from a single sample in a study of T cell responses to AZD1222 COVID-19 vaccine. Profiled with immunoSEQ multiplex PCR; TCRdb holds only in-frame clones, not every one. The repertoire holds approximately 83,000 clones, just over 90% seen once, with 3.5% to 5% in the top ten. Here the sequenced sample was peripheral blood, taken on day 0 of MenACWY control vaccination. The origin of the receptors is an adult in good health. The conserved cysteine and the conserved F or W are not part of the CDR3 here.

ASRPTNEKLF	TRBV28	TRBJ1-4
ASSTGGTEAF	TRBV5-1	TRBJ1-1
ASSLSETGNEKLF	TRBV5-4	TRBJ1-4
ASRTGDVGRNTEAF	TRBV5-4	TRBJ1-1
ASSIPGLGNEQF	TRBV19	TRBJ2-1
ATSLADNEQF	TRBV24-1	TRBJ2-1
ASSSGWRNEQF	TRBV7-2	TRBJ2-1
ASSLVSGNTIY	TRBV7-9	TRBJ1-3
ASESDAGDYEQY	TRBV11-2	TRBJ2-7
ASSRQGAANEKLF	TRBV9	TRBJ1-4
ASTKSTTGGSLH	TRBV27	TRBJ1-6
ASSEGLNSGNTIY	TRBV19	TRBJ1-3
ASSLVGDSNTEAF	TRBV27	TRBJ1-1
ASSLGMTNTEAF	TRBV27	TRBJ1-1
ASSLLGLAGPGETQY	TRBV27	TRBJ2-5
ASSQPDRARGKLF	TRBV27	TRBJ1-4
ASRAREANYGYT	TRBV27	TRBJ1-2
ASSLVLKGNTEAF	TRBV7-6	TRBJ1-1
ASSQDLGGSYEQY	TRBV4-3	TRBJ2-7
ASSVALNSPLH	TRBV9	TRBJ1-6
ASRITGGPGNEQF	TRBV14	TRBJ2-1
ASSQDSGQGNDIQY	TRBV4-3	TRBJ2-4
ASTLTGGEGQPQH	TRBV2	TRBJ1-5
ATSEHGTADEQF	TRBV24-1	TRBJ2-1
ASTIGNSATNEKLF	TRBV5-1	TRBJ1-4
ASSEAGDDSPLH	TRBV6-1	TRBJ1-6
ATRNPDRVDGYT	TRBV6-5	TRBJ1-2
ASSFQGAGRAEAF	TRBV5-8	TRBJ1-1
ASSQENTIY	TRBV3-1/TRBV3-2	TRBJ1-3
ASSLGSQRLYTGELF	TRBV27	TRBJ2-2
ASSASPGGSGNTIY	TRBV6-1	TRBJ1-3
AWRGDKYEKLF	TRBV30	TRBJ1-4
ASSINTGSTDTQY	TRBV19	TRBJ2-3
ASTHTSGKADTQY	TRBV10-1	TRBJ2-3
ASSTSGGSGQPQH	TRBV6-2/TRBV6-3	TRBJ1-5
ASAPESQGTNYGYT	TRBV9	TRBJ1-2
ATTDSSSTEAF	TRBV3-1/TRBV3-2	TRBJ1-1
AVAERTELSPRAF	TRBV7-9	TRBJ1-1
ASARQGSYEQY	TRBV6-6	TRBJ2-7
ASSLSGRALNEQF	TRBV6-2/TRBV6-3	TRBJ2-1
ASRRPGQGGDTQY	TRBV6-5	TRBJ2-3
ASSPRTGESYT	TRBV14	TRBJ1-2
ASSLQLGFDEKLF	TRBV27	TRBJ1-4
ASSFQREWTGELF	TRBV5-4	TRBJ2-2
ASSFRGQGDNEQF	TRBV5-1	TRBJ2-1
ASSAGQGALWNTEAF	TRBV5-4	TRBJ1-1